This record covers a single T cell receptor (beta chain). As yet, its antigen is unknown. This CDR3 region has 13 residues. From germline, CDR1 is SGHVS and CDR2 FNYEAQ. V was shortened by 1 base and J by 10 bases, with 13 bases between the two germline ends. The data derive from a study of T cells after yellow fever vaccination. Across the whole study: Fractions containing few cells were prepared with SMART-Seq v4 Ultra Low Input.

The study made its TCR cDNA through 5'RACE template switching. That step introduced a universal primer site along with UMIs. TCRdb fed the 5' RACE reads into MiXCR, producing one record per CDR3 protein. The table shows hundreds of thousands of distinct CDR3 sequences, with around 20% occurring only once. Study-wide points: Repertoires sorted by FACS could include abundant clonotypes that are contaminants from the bulk population. Clonotypes shared by both compartments, CD4 and CD8, made up a small share.

The clonotype comes from a man between 18 and 35 years old who received the YFV17D yellow fever vaccine. The material sequenced was PBMCs, taken before the yellow fever booster vaccination. This rearrangement joins TRBV7-6 to TRBJ1-1; D is undetermined. CDR3 DNA sequence: TGTGCCAGCAGCTTAGGGGAGAAGGGTCGAGCTTTCTTT. This translates into CASSLGEKGRAFF. The full variable domain, rest sourced from reference TRBV7-6 and TRBJ1-1, is GAGVSQSPRYKVTKRGQDVALRCDPISGHVSLYWYRQALGQGPEFLTYFNYEAQQDKSGLPNDRFSAERPEGSISTLTIQRTEQRDSAMYRCASSLGEKGRAFFGQGTRLTVV.